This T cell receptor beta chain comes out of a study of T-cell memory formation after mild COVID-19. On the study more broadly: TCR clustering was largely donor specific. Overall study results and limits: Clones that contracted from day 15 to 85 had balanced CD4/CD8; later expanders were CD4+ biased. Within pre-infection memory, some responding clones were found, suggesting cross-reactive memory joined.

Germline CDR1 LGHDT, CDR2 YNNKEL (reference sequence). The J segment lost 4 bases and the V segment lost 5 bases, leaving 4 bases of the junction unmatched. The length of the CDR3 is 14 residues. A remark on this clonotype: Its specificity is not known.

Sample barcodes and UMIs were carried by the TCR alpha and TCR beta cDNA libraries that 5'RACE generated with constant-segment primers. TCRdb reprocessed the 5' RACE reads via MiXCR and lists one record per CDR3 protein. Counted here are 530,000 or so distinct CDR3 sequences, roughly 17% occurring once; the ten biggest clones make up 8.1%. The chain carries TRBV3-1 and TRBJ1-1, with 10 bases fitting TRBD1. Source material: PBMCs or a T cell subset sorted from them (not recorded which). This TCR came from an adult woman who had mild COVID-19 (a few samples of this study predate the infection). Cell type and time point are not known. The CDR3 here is CASSARDRGTEAFF. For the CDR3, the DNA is TGTGCCAGCAGCGCCCGGGACAGGGGCACTGAAGCTTTCTTT. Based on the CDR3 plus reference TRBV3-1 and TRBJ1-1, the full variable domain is DTAVSQTPKYLVTQMGNDKSIKCEQNLGHDTMYWYKQDSKKFLKIMFSYNNKELIINETVPNRFSPKSPDKAHLNLHINSLELGDSAVYFCASSARDRGTEAFFGQGTRLTVV.